One sample yielded the 3 T cell receptor beta chains listed below, sequenced in a study of shared clonotypes between healthy human individuals. The protocol was immunoSEQ multiplex PCR, while the TCRdb copy is restricted to in-frame clones and leaves out a portion. Of approximately 2.5 million clones in the sample, 90% to 95% are singletons; the top ten hold 0.13% to 0.15%. Material: naive CD4+ T cells sorted from blood. Regarding subset: CD45RA+ positively selected. Source of these receptors: a man between 18 and 35 years old in good health.

The chain joins TRBV5-1 to TRBJ1-4; D is perhaps TRBD1 (5 bases). Trimming shortened V by 0 bases and J by 7 bases, and 10 bases separated the two germline ends. CDR3 length: 14 residues. CDR1 and CDR2 from the germline V gene are SGHRS and YFSETQ. The CDR3 protein is CASSLAWGSEKLFF. Here the CDR3 DNA reads TGCGCCAGCAGCTTGGCATGGGGGAGTGAAAAACTGTTTTTT.

This clone was counted a single time. The chain uses TRBV10-3 and TRBJ1-5; weak D call: TRBD1 (5 bases). The CDR3 has 13 residues. The germline V gene has CDR1 ENHRY and CDR2 SYGVKD. V was trimmed by 10 bases and J by 5 bases, leaving 15 bases between them. The CDR3 protein is CATSRGKDQPQHF. CDR3 sequence (DNA): TGTGCCACGTCCCGGGGGAAGGATCAGCCCCAGCATTTT.

With respect to this clone: The germline gene is not matched at one end of the junction; a read error may be the cause. The identical CDR3 is also encoded by other nucleotide sequences in the sample. The chain has TRBV7-8 and TRBJ2-7, with D possibly TRBD2 on 6 matching bases. The CDR3 covers 12 residues. Per the germline V gene, CDR1 is SGHVS and CDR2 is FQNEAQ. The CDR3 coding sequence is TGTGCCAGCAGCCTAGCGCCGGGGGAGCAGTACTTC. It specifies CASSLAPGEQYF. Combining the CDR3 with reference TRBV7-8 and TRBJ2-7 gives the whole variable domain GAGVSQSPRYKVAKRGQDVALRCDPISGHVSLFWYQQALGQGPEFLTYFQNEAQLDKSGLPSDRFFAERPEGSVSTLKIQRTQQEDSAVYLCASSLAPGEQYFGPGTRLTVT.